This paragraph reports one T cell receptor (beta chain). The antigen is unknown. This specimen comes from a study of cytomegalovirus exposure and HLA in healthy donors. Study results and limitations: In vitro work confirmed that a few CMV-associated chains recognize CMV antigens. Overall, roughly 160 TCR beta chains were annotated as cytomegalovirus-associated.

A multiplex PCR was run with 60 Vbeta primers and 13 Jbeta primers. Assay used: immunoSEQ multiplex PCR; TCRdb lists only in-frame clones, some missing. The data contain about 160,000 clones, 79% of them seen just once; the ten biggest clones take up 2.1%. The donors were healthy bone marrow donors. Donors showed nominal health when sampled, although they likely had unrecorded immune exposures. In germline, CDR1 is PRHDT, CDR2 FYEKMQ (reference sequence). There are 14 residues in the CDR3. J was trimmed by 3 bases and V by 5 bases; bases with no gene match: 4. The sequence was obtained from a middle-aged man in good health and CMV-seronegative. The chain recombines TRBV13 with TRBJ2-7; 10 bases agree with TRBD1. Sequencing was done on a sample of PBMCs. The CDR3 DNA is TGTGCCAGCAGCCTCCGGGACAGGGGCTACGAGCAGTACTTC. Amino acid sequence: CASSLRDRGYEQYF.